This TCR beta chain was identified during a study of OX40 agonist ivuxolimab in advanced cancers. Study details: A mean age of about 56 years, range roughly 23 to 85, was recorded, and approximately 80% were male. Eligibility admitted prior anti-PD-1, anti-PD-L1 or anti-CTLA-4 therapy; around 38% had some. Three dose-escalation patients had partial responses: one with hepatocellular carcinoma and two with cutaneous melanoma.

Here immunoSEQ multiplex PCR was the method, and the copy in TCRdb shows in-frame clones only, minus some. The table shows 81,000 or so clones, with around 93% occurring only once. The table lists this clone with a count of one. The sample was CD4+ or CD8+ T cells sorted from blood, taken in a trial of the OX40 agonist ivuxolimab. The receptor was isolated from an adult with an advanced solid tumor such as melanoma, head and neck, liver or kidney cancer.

In DNA form, the CDR3 reads TGCGCCAGCAGCCAAGCTGTTGGCGGATTCTACGAGCAGTACTTC. This codes for CASSQAVGGFYEQYF. The V and J genes are TRBV4-3 and TRBJ2-7; D gene ambiguous. Trimming took 1 base from V and 3 from J, leaving 13 bases between them. Per germline, CDR1 LGHNA and CDR2 YSLEER. The CDR3 contains 15 residues.